Listed below are T cell receptor beta chains from one sample, sequenced in a study of cytomegalovirus exposure and HLA in healthy donors. The assay was immunoSEQ multiplex PCR, and TCRdb's table has in-frame clones only and misses some. This sample has 90,000 to 95,000 clones, with around three quarters found just once. Specimen: PBMCs. These receptors originate from a young man in good health and CMV-seronegative. The CDR3 runs from the conserved cysteine through the conserved F or W. The order of the fields is D gene, J gene, V gene, clone size, CDR3 protein, CDR3 DNA. D genes are given only for firm matches. Where a row states a size, it is once, few, many or the class of an expanded clone; other rows omit it.

- TRBJ2-1 TRBV7-3 - CASSQNNEQFF TGTGCCAGCAGCCAGAACAATGAGCAGTTCTTC
TRBD1 TRBJ1-1 TRBV29-1 few CSGRTGMNTEAFF TGCAGCGGACGGACAGGTATGAACACTGAAGCTTTCTTT
- TRBJ1-1 TRBV5-1 - CASSRGRGVQTEAFF TGCGCCAGCAGCCGAGGGCGGGGGGTCCAGACTGAAGCTTTCTTT
- TRBJ2-1 TRBV10-3 few CAISPGNEQFF TGTGCCATCAGCCCCGGCAATGAGCAGTTCTTC
- TRBJ1-1 TRBV6-5 - CASSHPSTEAFF TGTGCCAGCAGCCATCCCAGCACTGAAGCTTTCTTT
TRBD1 TRBJ2-2 TRBV9 few CASSVEQGASTGELFF TGTGCCAGCAGCGTAGAACAGGGGGCAAGTACCGGGGAGCTGTTTTTT
- TRBJ2-2 TRBV4-3 few CASSQDGNRETGELFF TGCGCCAGCAGCCAAGATGGGAACAGGGAGACCGGGGAGCTGTTTTTT
TRBD1 TRBJ1-1 TRBV6-6 - CASSPGTGGLWAEAFF TGTGCCAGCAGCCCCGGGACAGGGGGTTTATGGGCTGAAGCTTTCTTT
TRBD1 TRBJ2-5 TRBV5-4 - CASSYRHRGLETQYF TGTGCCAGCAGCTATAGACACAGGGGGCTAGAGACCCAGTACTTC
TRBD1 TRBJ1-2 TRBV18 - CASSPAGQIPYGYTF TGTGCCAGCTCACCAGCGGGACAGATTCCCTATGGCTACACCTTC
TRBD1 TRBJ1-2 TRBV28 - CASSLDSSQGDYTF TGTGCCAGCAGCCTGGACAGTTCCCAGGGGGACTACACCTTC
- TRBJ1-1 TRBV5-4 - CASSWAAGGGTEAFF TGTGCCAGCAGTTGGGCGGCAGGCGGGGGGACTGAAGCTTTCTTT
TRBD1 TRBJ1-3 TRBV19 - CASSIPGQEPGNTIYF TGTGCCAGTAGTATACCGGGACAGGAGCCTGGAAACACCATATATTTT
- TRBJ1-4 TRBV5-1 - CASSLQGFNEKLFF TGCGCCAGCAGCCTGCAGGGATTTAATGAAAAACTGTTTTTT
- TRBJ1-1 TRBV5-1 - CASSLAGGGMNTEAFF TGCGCCAGCAGCTTGGCCGGGGGGGGGATGAACACTGAAGCTTTCTTT
TRBD2 TRBJ2-5 TRBV10-2 - CASSESVASGFWTQYF TGCGCCAGCAGTGAGTCGGTCGCTAGCGGATTCTGGACCCAGTACTTC
- TRBJ1-2 TRBV10-1 - CASSPAGNYGYTF TGCGCCAGCAGTCCCGCGGGTAACTATGGCTACACCTTC
- TRBJ1-2 TRBV25-1 - CASSEWGGNYGYTF TGTGCCAGCAGTGAATGGGGGGGGAACTATGGCTACACCTTC
- TRBJ1-1 TRBV6-6 - CASTYHNTEAFF TGTGCCAGCACCTACCACAACACTGAAGCTTTCTTT
- TRBJ2-5 TRBV7-9 - CASSDGTSFQETQYF TGTGCCAGCAGCGACGGGACATCTTTCCAAGAGACCCAGTACTTC
TRBD1 TRBJ2-7 TRBV4-1 - CASSQVLGTANYEQYF TGCGCCAGCAGCCAAGTTTTAGGGACAGCCAACTACGAGCAGTACTTC
- TRBJ1-4 TRBV18 - CASSRNRAEKLFF TGTGCCAGCTCACGCAACAGAGCTGAAAAACTGTTTTTT
TRBD2 TRBJ2-1 TRBV25-1 - CASRLAGEGYNEQFF TGTGCCAGCAGGTTAGCGGGAGAGGGGTACAATGAGCAGTTCTTC
- TRBJ2-5 TRBV19 once CASRDFQETQYF TGTGCCAGCCGGGACTTTCAAGAGACCCAGTACTTC
- TRBJ1-2 TRBV5-6 - CASSLELSKVNYGYTF TGTGCCAGCAGCTTGGAACTATCAAAGGTTAACTATGGCTACACCTTC
- TRBJ2-2 TRBV2 few CASSDVFGELFF TGTGCCAGCAGTGACGTCTTCGGGGAGCTGTTTTTT
- TRBJ1-6 TRBV5-1 - CASSLRGGYNSPLHF TGCGCCAGCAGCTTGCGGGGGGGGTACAATTCACCCCTCCACTTT
TRBD1 TRBJ1-2 TRBV5-1 - CASSSEQGVDYGYTF TGCGCCAGCAGCTCCGAACAGGGGGTTGACTATGGCTACACCTTC
- TRBJ1-2 TRBV20-1 - CSADSYGYTF TGCAGTGCTGACAGCTATGGCTACACCTTC
- TRBJ2-7 TRBV6-6 once CASRERDSPYEQYF TGTGCCAGCAGAGAGAGAGACAGCCCCTACGAGCAGTACTTC
TRBD1 TRBJ1-1 TRBV11-2 - CASSLENRGHTEAFF TGTGCCAGCAGCTTAGAAAACAGGGGGCACACTGAAGCTTTCTTT
TRBD1 TRBJ2-3 TRBV6-5 - CASRKQGTDTQYF TGTGCCAGCAGGAAACAGGGGACAGATACGCAGTATTTT
- TRBJ1-1 TRBV5-6 - CASSLAAGATEAFF TGTGCCAGCAGCTTGGCGGCTGGGGCCACTGAAGCTTTCTTT
- TRBJ2-7 TRBV15 - CATSSSPQDSYEQYF TGTGCCACCAGCTCATCCCCCCAGGACTCCTACGAGCAGTACTTC
- TRBJ2-3 TRBV5-1 once CASSTRLGGNGDTQYF TGCGCCAGCAGCACCCGACTAGGCGGGAATGGAGATACGCAGTATTTT
TRBD2 TRBJ2-5 TRBV19 - CASSIKGLAGRETQYF TGTGCCAGTAGTATAAAGGGACTAGCGGGACGAGAGACCCAGTACTTC
- TRBJ1-2 TRBV11-2 once CASSLDNWAVYGYTF TGTGCCAGCAGCTTAGATAATTGGGCAGTTTATGGCTACACCTTC
- TRBJ1-5 TRBV7-2 - CASSRTPYSNQPQHF TGTGCCAGCAGCCGGACACCTTATAGCAATCAGCCCCAGCATTTT
TRBD1 TRBJ1-1 TRBV29-1 - CSAGQGATTEAFF TGCAGCGCAGGACAGGGGGCGACCACTGAAGCTTTCTTT
TRBD2 TRBJ2-1 TRBV7-2 - CASSLLAGDYNEQFF TGTGCCAGCAGCTTACTAGCGGGGGACTACAATGAGCAGTTCTTC
TRBD1 TRBJ2-7 TRBV5-1 - CASSLDPGQWNEQYF TGCGCCAGCAGCTTGGACCCGGGACAGTGGAACGAGCAGTACTTC
TRBD1 TRBJ1-1 TRBV11-2 - CASSFRTGEATEAFF TGTGCCAGCAGCTTCCGGACAGGGGAGGCCACTGAAGCTTTCTTT
- TRBJ1-1 TRBV14 - CASSHQENTEAFF TGTGCCAGCAGCCACCAGGAGAACACTGAAGCTTTCTTT
TRBD1 TRBJ2-3 TRBV9 - CASSETGLVNLADTQYF TGTGCCAGCAGCGAGACAGGGCTTGTAAACCTGGCAGATACGCAGTATTTT
- TRBJ1-2 TRBV12-5 - CAGGLPLGYGYTF TGTGCTGGTGGTTTGCCTCTCGGTTATGGCTACACCTTC
TRBD2 TRBJ2-1 TRBV4-1 - CASSQIRLAGSSYNEQFF TGCGCCAGCAGCCAAATTAGACTAGCGGGAAGCTCCTACAATGAGCAGTTCTTC
- TRBJ2-7 TRBV7-2 - CASSLVLYEQYF TGTGCCAGCAGCTTAGTTCTCTACGAGCAGTACTTC
TRBD1 TRBJ1-2 TRBV10-3 - CAISESTVGQGANYGYTF TGTGCCATCAGTGAGTCGACGGTGGGACAGGGGGCTAACTATGGCTACACCTTC
TRBD1 TRBJ1-2 TRBV27 - CASSLGQGIGYTF TGTGCCAGCAGTTTGGGACAGGGGATTGGCTACACCTTC
- TRBJ2-3 TRBV5-1 - CASSLWTHRDTQYF TGCGCCAGCAGCTTATGGACGCACAGGGATACGCAGTATTTT
- TRBJ1-2 TRBV6-5 - CASLSQPGGPYGYTF TGTGCCAGCCTCTCGCAGCCGGGGGGACCCTATGGCTACACCTTC
- TRBJ2-3 TRBV27 few CASSSPYLLSGADTQYF TGTGCCAGCAGTTCCCCATACCTCCTCTCAGGGGCAGATACGCAGTATTTT
- TRBJ2-5 TRBV14 - CASSAGVTQYF TGTGCCAGCAGCGCAGGGGTAACCCAGTACTTC
TRBD2 TRBJ2-3 TRBV29-1 - CSVDGRLADTDTQYF TGCAGCGTTGACGGTAGACTAGCGGACACAGATACGCAGTATTTT
TRBD1 TRBJ1-2 TRBV6-1 few CASSEGEGQGGYGYTF TGTGCCAGCAGTGAAGGTGAGGGACAGGGAGGCTATGGCTACACCTTC
- TRBJ2-2 TRBV4-3 few CASSQLGQFDGELFF TGCGCCAGCAGCCAACTCGGACAATTTGACGGGGAGCTGTTTTTT
- TRBJ1-2 TRBV11-3 - CASSPSPEGSYTF TGTGCCAGCAGCCCCTCCCCTGAGGGTAGCTACACCTTC
- TRBJ2-7 TRBV7-8 once CASSLLQGAVYEQYF TGTGCCAGCAGCTTGTTGCAGGGCGCGGTCTACGAGCAGTACTTC
TRBD1 TRBJ1-2 TRBV6-6 - CASRAQGLRANYGYTF TGTGCCAGCAGAGCACAGGGGCTTCGGGCTAACTATGGCTACACCTTC
TRBD1 TRBJ1-4 TRBV18 - CASSPGTGANEKLFF TGTGCCAGCTCACCCGGGACAGGGGCAAATGAAAAACTGTTTTTT